The subject of this entry is one TCR beta chain. The antigen remains unidentified. This entry is derived from a study of cytomegalovirus exposure and HLA in healthy donors. The germline gives CDR1 SQVTM, CDR2 ANQGSEA. V dropped 5 bases and J dropped 0 bases, with 11 bases sitting between them. This CDR3 is 14 amino acids long. General study points: The HLA-A and HLA-B alleles of most subjects were reportedly predicted accurately from TCR beta sequences.

Primers for the PCR totalled 60 Vbeta and 13 Jbeta. Authors' methods: Tens of millions of unique TCR beta chains, 9 million to 12 million shared, were counted in a later analysis. Here immunoSEQ multiplex PCR was the method, and the copy in TCRdb shows in-frame clones only, minus some. For V, J and clone size, that table is used; D and trimming come from the DNA. The profile shows approximately 110,000 clones, more than 60% of them singletons. Donors consisted of healthy bone marrow donors. This sequence originates from a woman in her sixties or seventies in good health and CMV-seropositive. The V and J genes are TRBV29-1 and TRBJ2-4; possibly TRBD1 for D (5 bases). The specimen sequenced was PBMCs. The CDR3 here is CSVQGKLAKNIQYF. Here the CDR3 DNA reads TGCAGCGTTCAGGGCAAACTAGCCAAAAACATTCAGTACTTC.